These 13 T cell receptor beta chains share one sample of origin, sequenced in a study of cytomegalovirus exposure and HLA in healthy donors. The PCR ran on 60 Vbeta and 13 Jbeta primers. The method was immunoSEQ multiplex PCR; TCRdb's version includes in-frame clones alone and lacks a portion of them. The record lists 120,000 to 150,000 clones, of which the ten most abundant hold 2% to 2.5%. The source material was PBMCs. These receptors were taken from a young woman in good health and CMV-seronegative.

V is TRBV19 and J is TRBJ1-2; D possibly corresponds to TRBD1 (6 bases). V lost 8 bases to trimming and J lost 6 bases, with 10 bases between them. CDR3 length equals 11 residues. Germline loops: CDR1 LNHDA, CDR2 SQIVND (reference sequence). Written as DNA, the CDR3 is TGTGCCAGTTTGACAGGAGATGGCTACACCTTC. It yields the protein CASLTGDGYTF.

The rearrangement uses TRBV4-3 and TRBJ2-5, with 10 bases fitting TRBD2. The germline CDR1 and CDR2 sequences are LGHNA and YSLEER. Losses at the gene ends were 0 bases for V and 5 bases for J; bases not matched to a gene: 9. The CDR3 contains 17 residues. The CDR3 region has the DNA TGCGCCAGCAGCCAAGAATTAAAAGCGGGAGGGCAGGAGACCCAGTACTTC. Its protein is CASSQELKAGGQETQYF.

The chain links TRBV5-5 to TRBJ2-7; D gene unclear. Trimming removed 3 bases from V and 0 bases from J, with 4 bases in between. The CDR3 sequence is 12 residues long. Germline V gene lookup returns CDR1 SGHKS and CDR2 YYEKEE (reference sequence). The CDR3: CASSYSSYEQYF. The CDR3 DNA sequence: TGTGCCAGCAGCTATAGCTCCTACGAGCAGTACTTC.

The chain recombines TRBV15 with TRBJ2-1; maybe TRBD1 (6 bases). Trimming cost V 1 base and J 0 bases, with 22 bases left between them. The CDR3 has 20 amino acids. Germline lookup yields CDR1 LNHNV and CDR2 YYDKDF (reference sequence). DNA of the CDR3: TGTGCCACCAGCAGAGTCGTAGAGACAGGTTATAAGAGCTCCTACAATGAGCAGTTCTTC. It is translated as CATSRVVETGYKSSYNEQFF.

This chain connects TRBV30 to TRBJ2-2; 9 nucleotides match TRBD2. The V gene's germline CDR1 is GTSNPN and CDR2 SVGIG (reference sequence). Germline trimming cut 7 bases from V and 1 base from J; bases unmatched to any gene: 7. The CDR3 sequence is 15 residues long. The CDR3 loop is CASRLADKNTGELFF. The CDR3 nucleotides are TGTGCCTCTAGACTAGCGGATAAGAACACCGGGGAGCTGTTTTTT.

This chain connects TRBV4-1 to TRBJ2-7; 7 nucleotides agree with TRBD1. The V gene end was trimmed by 0 bases and the J gene end by 4 bases; junction bases not matched to a gene: 6. Germline CDR1 reads MGHRA; CDR2 reads YSYEKL. This CDR3 is 15 amino acids long. For the CDR3, the DNA is TGCGCCAGCAGCCAAGAACAGGGGACGAGTTACGAGCAGTACGTC. The encoded protein is CASSQEQGTSYEQYV.

The chain employs TRBV19 and TRBJ2-3; 10 bases are a match to TRBD2. Per the germline V gene, CDR1 is LNHDA and CDR2 is SQIVND (reference sequence). The V segment lost 5 bases and the J segment 3 bases; nucleotides outside the gene matches: 8. This CDR3 spans 16 amino acids. CDR3 region: CASSVILAGRTDTQYF. For the CDR3, the DNA is TGTGCCAGTAGTGTGATACTAGCGGGGAGGACAGATACGCAGTATTTT.

This rearrangement joins TRBV5-4 to TRBJ1-1; 12 bases align to TRBD1. The J segment lost 0 bases and the V segment lost 4 bases, leaving 4 bases of the junction unmatched. CDR1 and CDR2 from the germline V gene are SGHNT and YYREEE (reference sequence). CDR3 length equals 16 residues. CDR3 in amino acids: CASSGDRGPLNTEAFF. CDR3 bases: TGTGCCAGCAGCGGGGACAGGGGGCCATTGAACACTGAAGCTTTCTTT.

The chain couples TRBV7-3 to TRBJ2-1; D may be TRBD2 (6 bases). CDR1 is SGHTA, CDR2 FQGTGA, per germline. Between the trimmed V and J ends, which lost 5 bases and 2 bases, there was a span of 13 bases. This CDR3 has 15 amino acids. The CDR3 DNA reads as TGTGCCAGCAGCCCCATCGGGGGAACCTACAATGAGCAGTTCTTC. Translation: CASSPIGGTYNEQFF.

V usage is TRBV7-2 and J usage is TRBJ2-3; 8 bases are shared with TRBD2. The CDR3 has 16 amino acids. The germline gives CDR1 SGHTA, CDR2 FQGNSA. The V segment lost 5 bases and the J segment 2 bases; nucleotides outside the gene matches: 9. The CDR3 nucleotides are TGTGCCAGCAGCCCCGGACTAGCCAGGGCCACAGATACGCAGTATTTT. This translates into CASSPGLARATDTQYF. Looking up the rest from reference TRBV7-2 and TRBJ2-3 gives the full variable domain: GAGVSQSPSNKVTEKGKDVELRCDPISGHTALYWYRQSLGQGLEFLIYFQGNSAPDKSGLPSDRFSAERTGGSVSTLTIQRTQQEDSAVYLCASSPGLARATDTQYFGPGTRLTVL.

The chain uses TRBV13 and TRBJ2-1; 7 bases align to TRBD1. Losses at the gene ends were 5 bases for V and 7 bases for J; bases not matched to a gene: 8. The CDR3 runs to 14 residues. The germline CDR1 and CDR2 sequences are PRHDT and FYEKMQ (reference sequence). The CDR3 DNA reads TGTGCCAGCAGCCAGGGTTCCAGGGGGAATGAGCAGTTCTTC. It specifies CASSQGSRGNEQFF.

The V and J genes are TRBV27 and TRBJ2-5; 10 bases map to TRBD2. The DNA end lines up better with TRBJ2-7; the J call may be wrong. Germline-derived CDR1 and CDR2 are MNHEY and SMNVEV (reference sequence). The CDR3 contains 15 residues. The DNA of the CDR3 is TGTGCCAGCAGCCTGAGGGGAGCGGGAGGGTACGAGCAGTACTTC. Translating gives CASSLRGAGGYEQYF.

This sequence joins TRBV5-1 and TRBJ2-3; D gene unclear. Trimming removed 4 bases from V and 0 bases from J, with 9 bases in between. Germline loops: CDR1 SGHRS, CDR2 YFSETQ. The CDR3 loop spans 14 amino acids. The CDR3 spells CASSLITSTDTQYF. In nucleotides, the CDR3 is TGCGCCAGCAGCCTCATTACTAGCACAGATACGCAGTATTTT.